These 22 T cell receptor beta chains were all obtained from the same sample, sequenced in a study of shared clonotypes between healthy human individuals. The data were produced by immunoSEQ multiplex PCR, yet TCRdb's version contains in-frame clones alone and is incomplete. The profile shows approximately 470,000 clones, over 70% of them singletons. Material for sequencing was PBMCs. The receptors derive from a woman aged 40 to 55 in good health. Some clones in this sample may be carry-over from other donors' samples.

For this clone: A much larger clone lies one base from this, so it may be a read error. The rearrangement uses TRBV28 and TRBJ2-6; a weak D match, TRBD2 (5 bases). This CDR3 contains 16 residues. V was pared by 5 bases and J by 0 bases, with 11 bases between. Germline V gene lookup returns CDR1 MDHEN and CDR2 SYDVKM. The CDR3 bases are TGTGCCAGCAGTCCCGGGGAGCTCTCTGGGGCCAACGTCCTGACTTTC. It is translated as CASSPGELSGANVLTF.

This clone appeared once. This likely traces to a read error, being one base from a far larger clone. The gene calls are TRBV9 and TRBJ2-1, with D possibly TRBD2 on 6 matching bases. In germline, CDR1 is SGDLS, CDR2 YYNGEE. This CDR3 comprises 15 residues. The CDR3 region has the DNA TGTGCCAGCGGCGTAGTGGGGGGAATATACAATGAGCAGTTCTTC. Its protein product is CASGVVGGIYNEQFF.

In regard to this clone: A read error is likely here: a far larger clone is one base away. The chain couples TRBV25-1 to TRBJ1-2, with 7 nucleotides matching TRBD1. The CDR3 has 16 residues. CDR1 is MGHDK and CDR2 is SYGVNS in the germline V gene. With 3 bases clipped from V and 4 bases from J, the junction kept 11 bases outside the gene matches. The CDR3 sequence is CASSELGTVCTYGYTF. For the CDR3, the DNA is TGTGCCAGCAGTGAGCTCGGGACAGTGTGTACCTATGGCTACACCTTC.

The V call is TRBV7-9, the J call TRBJ2-7; 9 nucleotides agree with TRBD2. The length of the CDR3 is 17 residues. Trimming cost V 1 base and J 2 bases; bases outside gene matches: 9. The germline CDR1 and CDR2 sequences are SEHNR and FQNEAQ (reference sequence). The CDR3: CASSLDGGLARAYEQYF. The CDR3 coding sequence is TGTGCCAGCAGCTTAGATGGTGGACTAGCGAGAGCCTACGAGCAGTACTTC.

The chain combines TRBV28 with TRBJ2-7; D perhaps matches TRBD2 (5 bases). With 9 bases removed from V and 3 bases from J, the gap between germline ends came to 15 bases. This CDR3 comprises 13 residues. Germline V CDR1 and CDR2: MDHEN, SYDVKM. The CDR3 DNA reads TGTGCCAGTGAGGGCCTCCCGAACTACGAGCAGTACTTC. It codes for CASEGLPNYEQYF.

Turning to this clone: A far larger clone lies a single base away; this is likely a read error. The sample carries other DNA sequences with the same CDR3. The CDR3 here is CAWSNGVGDQPQHF. CDR3 DNA sequence: TGTGCCTGGAGTAATGGGGTGGGAGATCAGCCCCAGCATTTT. This chain links TRBV30 with TRBJ1-5; D ambiguous. The CDR3 runs to 14 residues. The germline gives CDR1 GTSNPN, CDR2 SVGIG (reference sequence). The germline V and J ends were trimmed by 2 bases and 5 bases, with 13 bases remaining between them. Drawing the rest from reference TRBV30 and TRBJ1-5, the complete variable domain is SQTIHQWPATLVQPVGSPLSLECTVEGTSNPNLYWYRQAAGRGLQLLFYSVGIGQISSEVPQNLSASRPQDRQFILSSKKLLLSDSGFYLCAWSNGVGDQPQHFGDGTRLSIL.

The chain recombines TRBV6-6 with TRBJ2-7; 8 bases are a match to TRBD2. CDR3 size: 15 residues. Per germline, CDR1 MNHNY and CDR2 SVGAGI (reference sequence). The J segment lost 4 bases and the V segment lost 2 bases, leaving 7 bases of the junction unmatched. The CDR3 sequence: CASSYGGSGKYEQYF. The CDR3 bases are TGTGCCAGCAGTTACGGGGGTAGCGGGAAGTACGAGCAGTACTTC.

The chain employs TRBV19 and TRBJ1-5; TRBD1 agrees at 7 bases. The CDR3 consists of 19 residues. Germline trimming cut 5 bases from V and 0 bases from J; bases unmatched to any gene: 16. Germline V gene data show CDR1 as LNHDA and CDR2 as SQIVND (reference sequence). In DNA, the CDR3 is TGTGCCAGTAGTTCTGCAACCGGGACAGCAATTTATAGCAATCAGCCCCAGCATTTT. Its translation: CASSSATGTAIYSNQPQHF.

A note on this clone: A far larger clone differs by one base, so this is likely a read error. The same CDR3 is also encoded by other DNA sequences in this sample. The chain recombines TRBV5-1 with TRBJ2-5; TRBD1 aligns across 9 bases. The V gene's germline CDR1 is SGHRS and CDR2 YFSETQ. The CDR3 loop spans 14 amino acids. CDR3 amino acids: CASSLQGAGETQYF. DNA for the CDR3: TGCGCCAGCAGCTTACAGGGGGCAGGGGAGACCCAATACTTC.

As for this clone: At one end the junction does not follow the germline gene, possibly because of a read error. The chain couples TRBV7-7 to TRBJ1-1; D possibly corresponds to TRBD1 (5 bases). This CDR3 spans 13 amino acids. Germline lookup yields CDR1 SSHAT and CDR2 FNYEAQ (reference sequence). CDR3 bases: TGTGCTAGCAGCCAGGGCGTGAACACTGAAGCTTTCTTT. As protein: CASSQGVNTEAFF.

J is TRBJ2-2 and V is TRBV5-8; D call uncertain. Trimming took 5 bases from V and 4 from J, leaving 15 bases between them. This CDR3 contains 15 residues. Germline CDR1 and CDR2: SGHTS and YDEGEE. CDR3 sequence: CASSSGSQPTGELFF. CDR3 nucleotides: TGTGCCAGCAGTTCCGGGTCCCAGCCCACCGGGGAGCTGTTTTTT.

The chain is built from TRBV5-4 and TRBJ2-2; TRBD2 agrees at 7 bases. The CDR3 is 15 amino acids. V gave up 3 bases and J gave up 5 bases; unmatched junction bases: 7. Germline V gives CDR1 SGHNT, CDR2 YYREEE (reference sequence). CDR3 protein: CASSSDGRRTGELFF. In DNA form, the CDR3 reads TGTGCCAGCAGCTCCGACGGGAGGCGTACCGGGGAGCTGTTTTTT.

In the case of this clone: It differs at one base from a far larger clone, so likely a read error. The chain employs TRBV7-8 and TRBJ2-5; D is possibly TRBD2 (5 bases). This CDR3 contains 14 residues. Between the trimmed V and J ends, which lost 5 bases and 4 bases, there was a span of 14 bases. Germline V gene data show CDR1 as SGHVS and CDR2 as FQNEAQ. The CDR3 reads CASSPGVAGETQYF. The DNA of the CDR3 is TGTGCCAGCAGCCCCGGCGTGGCGGGAGAGACCCAGTACTTC. Based on the CDR3 plus reference TRBV7-8 and TRBJ2-5, the full variable domain is GAGVSQSPRYKVAKRGQDVALRCDPISGHVSLFWYQQALGQGPEFLTYFQNEAQLDKSGLPSDRFFAERPEGSVSTLKIQRTQQEDSAVYLCASSPGVAGETQYFGPGTRLLVL.

V usage is TRBV9 and J usage is TRBJ2-1; weak D call: TRBD1 (6 bases). Per germline, CDR1 SGDLS and CDR2 YYNGEE. V lost 3 bases, J lost 2 bases, and 12 bases lay in between. This CDR3 region has 15 residues. CDR3 amino acids: CASSASGTTYNEQFF. The CDR3 DNA is TGTGCCAGCAGCGCTTCCGGGACAACCTACAATGAGCAGTTCTTC. Using reference TRBV9 and TRBJ2-1 for the parts outside the CDR3, the full variable domain is DSGVTQTPKHLITATGQRVTLRCSPRSGDLSVYWYQQSLDQGLQFLIQYYNGEERAKGNILERFSAQQFPDLHSELNLSSLELGDSALYFCASSASGTTYNEQFFGPGTRLTVL.

This clone was picked up one time. The sample contains more than one DNA sequence encoding this CDR3. The V call is TRBV18, the J call TRBJ2-2, with 12 bases that match TRBD2. CDR3 length: 15 residues. Germline loops: CDR1 KGHSH, CDR2 LQKENI. V lost 3 bases and J lost 5; bases outside the gene matches: 1. CDR3 DNA: TGTGCCAGCTCACCGGGGACTAGCGGGACCGGGGAGCTGTTTTTT. It yields the protein CASSPGTSGTGELFF.

The chain uses TRBV15 and TRBJ2-5, with D possibly TRBD2 on 6 matching bases. With the DNA end fitting TRBJ2-7 better, the J assignment may be wrong. Germline CDR1 reads LNHNV; CDR2 reads YYDKDF (reference sequence). The length of the CDR3 is 13 residues. The CDR3 DNA follows: TGTGCCACCAGCAGGACGGGAGCGGGCGAGCAGTACTTC. Translating gives CATSRTGAGEQYF.

This sequence joins TRBV11-3 and TRBJ2-7; TRBD2 matches at 9 bases. J was trimmed by 0 bases and V by 5 bases; bases with no gene match: 11. The CDR3 spans 17 residues. From germline, CDR1 is SGHNT and CDR2 YENEEA. The CDR3 DNA is TGTGCCAGCAGCCTATCCAGACTAGCGGCTACCTCCTACGAGCAGTACTTC. This codes for CASSLSRLAATSYEQYF.

In its sample, this clone was seen a few times. The chain has TRBV6-4 and TRBJ2-1; D gene unclear. The CDR3 contains 15 residues. The V and J ends lost 3 bases and 1 base respectively, with 10 bases between them. The V gene's germline CDR1 is MRHNA and CDR2 SNTAGT. In DNA form, the CDR3 reads TGTGCCAGCAGTGAGAGAGCCGGGTCCTACAATGAGCAGTTCTTC. Translating gives CASSERAGSYNEQFF.

Regarding this clone: A far larger clone is a single base away, which makes a read error likely. This specimen includes other DNA sequences encoding the same CDR3. The chain links TRBV2 to TRBJ2-7; D uncertain. Germline V gene data show CDR1 as SNHLY and CDR2 as FYNNEI. V was shortened by 5 bases and J by 2 bases, with 10 bases between the two germline ends. The CDR3 is 13 amino acids. As DNA, the CDR3 is TGTGCCAGCAGTCCCGGCGCTACCTACGAGCAGTACTTC. This sequence encodes CASSPGATYEQYF.

This chain links TRBV6-5 with TRBJ2-7, with 10 bases matching TRBD2. Germline V gene data show CDR1 as MNHEY and CDR2 as SVGAGI. Trimming at V came to 5 bases and at J to 6 bases, leaving 7 bases not matched to a gene. There are 14 residues in the CDR3. CDR3 loop: CASSPLGLAPEQYF. In nucleotides, the CDR3 is TGTGCCAGCAGTCCCCTGGGACTAGCGCCCGAGCAGTACTTC.

This chain uses TRBV29-1 with TRBJ1-2, with 10 bases lining up with TRBD1. In germline, CDR1 is SQVTM, CDR2 ANQGSEA. This CDR3 contains 13 residues. J gave up 4 bases and V 6 bases, and 5 bases lay outside the gene matches. The CDR3 sequence is CSVPDRGAYGYTF. The CDR3, as DNA: TGCAGCGTCCCGGACAGGGGGGCCTATGGCTACACCTTC. Variable domain in full (rest from reference TRBV29-1 and TRBJ1-2): SAVISQKPSRDICQRGTSLTIQCQVDSQVTMMFWYRQQPGQSLTLIATANQGSEATYESGFVIDKFPISRPNLTFSTLTVSNMSPEDSSIYLCSVPDRGAYGYTFGSGTRLTVV.

This rearrangement joins TRBV7-2 to TRBJ2-7; D ambiguous. The CDR3 covers 12 residues. CDR1 SGHTA and CDR2 FQGNSA come from the germline V gene. V lost 1 base and J 7 bases, leaving 8 bases between the germline ends. CDR3 loop: CASSLDYFEQYF. In DNA, the CDR3 is TGTGCCAGCAGCTTAGACTACTTTGAGCAGTACTTC.